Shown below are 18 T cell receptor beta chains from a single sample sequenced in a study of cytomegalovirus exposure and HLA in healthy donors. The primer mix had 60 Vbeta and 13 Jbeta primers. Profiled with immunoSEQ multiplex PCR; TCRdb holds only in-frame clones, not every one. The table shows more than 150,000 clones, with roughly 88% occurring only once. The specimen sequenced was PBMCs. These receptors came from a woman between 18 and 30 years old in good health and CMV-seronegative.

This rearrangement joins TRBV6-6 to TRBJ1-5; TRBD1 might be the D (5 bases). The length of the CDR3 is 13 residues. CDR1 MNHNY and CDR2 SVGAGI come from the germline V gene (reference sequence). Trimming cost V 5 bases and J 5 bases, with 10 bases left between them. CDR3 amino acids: CASSPGRYQPQHF. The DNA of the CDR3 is TGTGCCAGCAGTCCAGGGCGCTATCAGCCCCAGCATTTT.

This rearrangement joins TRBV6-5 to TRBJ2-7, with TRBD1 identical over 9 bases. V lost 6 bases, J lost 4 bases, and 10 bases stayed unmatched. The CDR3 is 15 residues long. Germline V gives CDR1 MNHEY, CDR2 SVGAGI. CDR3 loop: CASSLTGTGRYEQYF. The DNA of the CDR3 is TGTGCCAGCAGCCTGACCGGGACAGGGCGATACGAGCAGTACTTC.

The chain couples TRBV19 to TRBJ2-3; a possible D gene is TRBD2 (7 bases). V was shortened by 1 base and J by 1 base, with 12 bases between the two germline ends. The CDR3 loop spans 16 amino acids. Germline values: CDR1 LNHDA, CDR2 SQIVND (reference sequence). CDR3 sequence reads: CASSIAEGGGTDTQYF. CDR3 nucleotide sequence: TGTGCCAGTAGTATAGCAGAGGGGGGGGGCACAGATACGCAGTATTTT. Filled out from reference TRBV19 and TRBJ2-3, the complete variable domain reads DGGITQSPKYLFRKEGQNVTLSCEQNLNHDAMYWYRQDPGQGLRLIYYSQIVNDFQKGDIAEGYSVSREKKESFPLTVTSAQKNPTAFYLCASSIAEGGGTDTQYFGPGTRLTVL.

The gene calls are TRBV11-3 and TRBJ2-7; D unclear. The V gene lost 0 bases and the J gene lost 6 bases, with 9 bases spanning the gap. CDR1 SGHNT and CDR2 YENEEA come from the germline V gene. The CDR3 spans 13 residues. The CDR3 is CASSLDTSREQYF. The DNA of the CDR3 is TGTGCCAGCAGCTTAGATACGTCGCGCGAGCAGTACTTC.

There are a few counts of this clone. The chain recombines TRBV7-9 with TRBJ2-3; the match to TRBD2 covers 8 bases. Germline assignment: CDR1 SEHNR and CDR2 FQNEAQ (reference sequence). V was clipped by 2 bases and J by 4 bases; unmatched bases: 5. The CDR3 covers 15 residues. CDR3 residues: CASSLLGGVADTQYF. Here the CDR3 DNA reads TGTGCCAGCAGCTTACTCGGGGGGGTGGCAGATACGCAGTATTTT.

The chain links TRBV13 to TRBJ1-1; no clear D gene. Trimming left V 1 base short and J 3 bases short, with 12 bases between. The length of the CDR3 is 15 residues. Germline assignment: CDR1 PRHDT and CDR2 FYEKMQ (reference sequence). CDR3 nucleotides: TGTGCCAGCAGCTTAGTACCGGGAAGAGACACTGAAGCTTTCTTT. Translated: CASSLVPGRDTEAFF.

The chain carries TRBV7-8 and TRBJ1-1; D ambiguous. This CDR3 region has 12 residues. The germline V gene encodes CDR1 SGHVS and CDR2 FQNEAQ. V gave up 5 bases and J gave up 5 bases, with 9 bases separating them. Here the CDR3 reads CASSDRSTEAFF. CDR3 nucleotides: TGTGCCAGCAGCGATAGGAGTACTGAAGCTTTCTTT. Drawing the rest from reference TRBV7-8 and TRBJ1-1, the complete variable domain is GAGVSQSPRYKVAKRGQDVALRCDPISGHVSLFWYQQALGQGPEFLTYFQNEAQLDKSGLPSDRFFAERPEGSVSTLKIQRTQQEDSAVYLCASSDRSTEAFFGQGTRLTVV.

The CDR3 bases are TGCGCCAGCAGCCTATTGAGCCTGCAAGAGACCCAGTACTTC. As protein: CASSLLSLQETQYF. The chain joins TRBV5-1 to TRBJ2-5; D is uncertain. CDR1 SGHRS and CDR2 YFSETQ come from the germline V gene. CDR3 length: 14 residues. V shed 4 bases and J shed 2 bases, with 12 bases lying between them.

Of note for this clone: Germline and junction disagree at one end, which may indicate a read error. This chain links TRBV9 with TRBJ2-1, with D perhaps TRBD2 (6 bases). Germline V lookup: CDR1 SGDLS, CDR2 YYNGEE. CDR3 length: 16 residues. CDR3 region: CASSVDSGSSYSEQFF. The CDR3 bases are TGTGCCAGCAGCGTAGATAGCGGAAGCTCCTACAGTGAGCAGTTCTTC.

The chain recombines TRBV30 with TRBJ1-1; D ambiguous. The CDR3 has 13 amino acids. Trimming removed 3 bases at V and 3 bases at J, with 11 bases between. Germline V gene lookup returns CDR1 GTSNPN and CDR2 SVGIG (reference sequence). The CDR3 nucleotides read TGTGCCTGGAGCGTCGGGGTGGACACTGAAGCTTTCTTT. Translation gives CAWSVGVDTEAFF.

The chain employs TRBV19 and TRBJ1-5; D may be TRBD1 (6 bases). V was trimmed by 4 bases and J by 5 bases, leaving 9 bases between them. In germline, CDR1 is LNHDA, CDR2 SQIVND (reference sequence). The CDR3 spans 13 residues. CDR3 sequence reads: CASSTSGDQPQHF. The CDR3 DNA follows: TGTGCCAGTAGTACGTCAGGGGATCAGCCCCAGCATTTT.

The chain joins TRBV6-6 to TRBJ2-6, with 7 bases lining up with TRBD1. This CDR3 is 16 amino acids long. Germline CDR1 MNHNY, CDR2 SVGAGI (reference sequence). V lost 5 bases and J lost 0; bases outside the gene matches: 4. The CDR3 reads CASSQGQTSGANVLTF. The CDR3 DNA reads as TGTGCCAGCAGTCAGGGACAGACCTCTGGGGCCAACGTCCTGACTTTC.

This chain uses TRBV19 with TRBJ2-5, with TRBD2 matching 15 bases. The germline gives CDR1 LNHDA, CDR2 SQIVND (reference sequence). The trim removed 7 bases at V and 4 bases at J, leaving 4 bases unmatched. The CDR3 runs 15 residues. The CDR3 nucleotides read TGTGCCAGTACCCCGGGACTAGCGGGGGGAGAGACCCAGTACTTC. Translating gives CASTPGLAGGETQYF.

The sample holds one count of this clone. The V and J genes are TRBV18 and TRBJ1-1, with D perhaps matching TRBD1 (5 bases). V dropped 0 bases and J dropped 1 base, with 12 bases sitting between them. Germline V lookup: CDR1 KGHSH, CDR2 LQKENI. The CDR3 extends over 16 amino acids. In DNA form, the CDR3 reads TGTGCCAGCTCACCACCGAATCGGGGGAGGAACACTGAAGCTTTCTTT. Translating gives CASSPPNRGRNTEAFF.

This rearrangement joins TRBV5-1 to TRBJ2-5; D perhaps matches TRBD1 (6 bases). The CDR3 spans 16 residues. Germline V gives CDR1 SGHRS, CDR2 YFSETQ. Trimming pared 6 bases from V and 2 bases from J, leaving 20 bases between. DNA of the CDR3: TGCGCCAGCAAGGGGCAGGGGATCTTGTTTCAAGAGACCCAGTACTTC. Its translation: CASKGQGILFQETQYF.

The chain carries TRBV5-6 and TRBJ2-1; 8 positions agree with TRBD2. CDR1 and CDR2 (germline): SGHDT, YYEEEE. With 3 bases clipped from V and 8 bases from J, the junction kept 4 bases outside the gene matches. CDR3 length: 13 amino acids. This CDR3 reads CASSSWREDEQFF. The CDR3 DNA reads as TGTGCCAGCAGCTCCTGGCGGGAGGATGAGCAGTTCTTC.

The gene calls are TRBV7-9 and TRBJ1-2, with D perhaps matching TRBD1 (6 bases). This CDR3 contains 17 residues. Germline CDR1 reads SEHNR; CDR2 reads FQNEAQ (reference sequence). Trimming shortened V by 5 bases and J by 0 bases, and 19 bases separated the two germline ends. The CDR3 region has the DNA TGTGCCAGCAGCGATCAGGACAGACTCTTAGCTAACTATGGCTACACCTTC. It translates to CASSDQDRLLANYGYTF.

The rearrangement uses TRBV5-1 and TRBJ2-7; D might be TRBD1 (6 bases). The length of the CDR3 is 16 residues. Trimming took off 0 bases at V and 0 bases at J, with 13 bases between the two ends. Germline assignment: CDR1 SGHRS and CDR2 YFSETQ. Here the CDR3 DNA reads TGCGCCAGCAGCTTGGCCAGGGGTTACGTCTCCTACGAGCAGTACTTC. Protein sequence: CASSLARGYVSYEQYF.